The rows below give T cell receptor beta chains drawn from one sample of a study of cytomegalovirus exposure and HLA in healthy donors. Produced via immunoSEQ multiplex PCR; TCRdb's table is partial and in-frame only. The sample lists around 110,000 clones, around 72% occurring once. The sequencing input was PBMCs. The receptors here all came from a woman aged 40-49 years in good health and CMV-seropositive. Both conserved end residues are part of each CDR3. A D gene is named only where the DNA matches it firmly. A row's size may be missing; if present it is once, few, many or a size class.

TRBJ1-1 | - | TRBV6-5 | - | TGTGCCAGCAGTTACGCACAGATGAACACTGAAGCTTTCTTT | CASSYAQMNTEAFF
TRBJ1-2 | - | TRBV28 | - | TGTGCCAGTTATGGAGGGAGGTCCCTCTATGGCTACACCTTC | CASYGGRSLYGYTF
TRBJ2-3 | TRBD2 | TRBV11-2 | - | TGTGCCAGCAGCTTTAGCGGGGGGTTGACAGATACGCAGTATTTT | CASSFSGGLTDTQYF
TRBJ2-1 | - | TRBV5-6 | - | TGTGCCAGCAGCTTGGAGGTTCGGTCAAGGGGCTCGGATGAGCAGTTCTTC | CASSLEVRSRGSDEQFF
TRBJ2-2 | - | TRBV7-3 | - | TGTGCCAGCAGCCTAAACAGGAACACCGGGGAGCTGTTTTTT | CASSLNRNTGELFF
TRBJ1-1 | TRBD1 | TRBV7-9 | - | TGTGCCAGCAGCTTAACAGGGGGCCAAACTGAAGCTTTCTTT | CASSLTGGQTEAFF
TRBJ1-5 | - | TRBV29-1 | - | TGCAGCGTTGCCGGTGACAGGAATCAGCCCCAGCATTTT | CSVAGDRNQPQHF
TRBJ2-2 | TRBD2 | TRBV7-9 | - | TGTGCCAGCAGCTTCTCTAGCGGGGCCGGGGAGCTGTTTTTT | CASSFSSGAGELFF
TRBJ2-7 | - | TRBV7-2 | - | TGTGCCAGCAGCTTGGCCAATACCTACGAGCAGTACTTC | CASSLANTYEQYF
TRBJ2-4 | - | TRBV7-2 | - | TGTGCCAGCAGCCCACCCCTAGGTCCCAAAAACATTCAGTACTTC | CASSPPLGPKNIQYF
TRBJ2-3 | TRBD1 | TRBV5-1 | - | TGCGCCAGCAGCCAGGACAGGGGGCGAGGAGATACGCAGTATTTT | CASSQDRGRGDTQYF
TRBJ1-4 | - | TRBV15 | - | TGTGCCACCAGCAGAGATCGGGGGGCAACTAATGAAAAACTGTTTTTT | CATSRDRGATNEKLFF
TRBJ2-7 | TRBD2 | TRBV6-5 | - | TGTGCCAGCAGCAGTAATCGACCGGGGGGCGAGCAGTACTTC | CASSSNRPGGEQYF
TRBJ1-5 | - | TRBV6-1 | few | TGTGCCAGCAGTGAAGGCGCAGGGTGGAATCAGCCCCAGCATTTT | CASSEGAGWNQPQHF
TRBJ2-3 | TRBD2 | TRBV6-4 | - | TGTGCCAGCAGTGGGACTAGCGGGGCCTCCAGCACGCAGTATTTT | CASSGTSGASSTQYF
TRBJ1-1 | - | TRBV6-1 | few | TGTGCCAGCAGTGAATCGGGGGTTTCGGCGGCTTTCTTT | CASSESGVSAAFF